This T cell receptor beta chain was obtained from a study of shared clonotypes between healthy human individuals. Deep was the level at which the assay was run. Per sorted-subset replicate PCR, input was 200 to 250 ng DNA, representing around 29,000 T cell genomes. TCRdb keeps only in-frame clones here, not all; method: immunoSEQ multiplex PCR. The table includes approximately 810,000 clones, about 92% detected once. Study findings and constraints: Unshared clonotypes carried lower generation probabilities than those common to all four donors.

Positively selected for CCR7, the CD45RO-negative cells used as naive CD8 cells excluded terminally differentiated effector memory CD45RA+ cells. The donors were adults (healthy and HIV-negative) with no recent acute infections or vaccinations. Comment on this clone: The target antigen is unknown.

The sequencing input was naive CD8+ T cells sorted from blood. The TCR comes from a man aged 30-40 years in good health.

This CDR3 reads CSVPRGATGEQYF. The CDR3 DNA reads TGCAGCGTCCCACGAGGGGCTACGGGGGAGCAGTACTTC. The chain employs TRBV29-1 and TRBJ2-7; D tentatively fits TRBD1 or TRBD2 (5 bases each). V lost 6 bases and J lost 7, with 19 bases in between. CDR1 and CDR2 (germline): SQVTM, ANQGSEA. The CDR3 loop spans 13 amino acids.